A selection of T cell receptor beta chains follows, all from one sample in a study of beta chain features in type 1 diabetes. Using immunoSEQ multiplex PCR, the repertoire was profiled, and TCRdb retains in-frame clones only, with some absent. The data contain roughly 380,000 clones, about 19% of them singletons. The sequencing sample was made of naive CD4+ T cells from blood. The origin of the receptors is a woman aged 18-30 years in good health. CDR3s include the opening cysteine and the closing phenylalanine or tryptophan. Size values are once, few and many counts, or a class for expanded clones, and some rows have none.

-,TRBV30,TRBJ2-4,CAWSVYREKNIQYF
-,TRBV7-9,TRBJ1-2,CASSPTWTAYGYTF
few,TRBV27,TRBJ2-7,CASSLAGTHYEQYF
few,TRBV29-1,TRBJ2-1,CSARIYNEQFF
few,TRBV18,TRBJ1-1,CASSPGTSEAFF
few,TRBV18,TRBJ2-1,CASSPMGGGTEQFF
few,TRBV18,TRBJ2-7,CASSPGGQGPYEQYF
few,TRBV7-2,TRBJ2-5,CASSPGLAQETQYF
few,TRBV7-9,TRBJ2-5,CASSHRDSIKYF
-,TRBV19,TRBJ1-2,CASSPGGLYGYTF
-,TRBV5-1,TRBJ2-1,CASSPGGSANEQFF
few,TRBV2,TRBJ2-5,CASSALAVGETQYF
-,TRBV29-1,TRBJ1-3,CSATGVDGNTIYF
few,TRBV7-2,TRBJ1-1,CASSQGQTTEAFF
-,TRBV19,TRBJ1-5,CATTTGQGGNQPQHF
-,TRBV7-2,TRBJ2-7,CASSTQAGSSYEQYF
few,TRBV2,TRBJ1-6,CASSDRTGTADLLRHSPLHF
-,TRBV2,TRBJ1-5,CASTDRAGNQPQHF
few,TRBV18,TRBJ1-1,CASSPREGVTEAFF
few,TRBV18,TRBJ2-7,CASSPKASRSSYEQYF
-,TRBV6-6,TRBJ1-2,CASSYTPSGYTF
-,TRBV27,TRBJ2-1,CASSLRGLPYNEQFF
-,TRBV7-9,TRBJ2-7,CASSLDWGAYEQYF
-,TRBV7-2,TRBJ1-4,CASSLRREKLFF
-,TRBV7-9,TRBJ2-1,CASSLALGPESYNEQFF
-,TRBV6-6,TRBJ2-7,CASSTDSSEQYF
-,TRBV9,TRBJ2-1,CASSSGTTSYNEQFF
-,TRBV20-1,TRBJ2-3,CSAQARERQYF
-,TRBV28,TRBJ2-3,CASSLYGTYGPAEVSSTDTQYF
few,TRBV5-1,TRBJ2-5,CASSGGGASETQYF
-,TRBV29-1,TRBJ2-1,CSVGLAGGGEQFF
-,TRBV30,TRBJ2-1,CAWRETSGYNEQFF
-,TRBV30,TRBJ2-1,CAWNGQGRYEQFF
few,TRBV7-2,TRBJ2-5,CASSSGIHSGPYQETQYF